Each of the 18 T cell receptor beta chains below was sequenced from the same sample in a study of T cell responses to AZD1222 COVID-19 vaccine. Only in-frame clones appear in the TCRdb table, and some are missing; sequencing was by immunoSEQ multiplex PCR. The table lists around 130,000 clones, 85% to 90% of them singletons. The source material was peripheral blood, sampled on day 0 of AZD1222 vaccination. These receptors were taken from an adult in good health.

V is TRBV7-9 and J is TRBJ1-5; no reliable D call. The CDR3 spans 13 residues. From germline, CDR1 is SEHNR and CDR2 FQNEAQ (reference sequence). V was trimmed by 1 base and J by 4 bases, leaving 5 bases between them. CDR3 sequence (DNA): TGTGCCAGCAGCTTAGAGCCAAATCAGCCCCAGCATTTT. Protein product: CASSLEPNQPQHF.

This sequence joins TRBV14 and TRBJ2-3, with TRBD1 as a possible D gene (5 bases). CDR1 is SGHDN and CDR2 is FVKESK in the germline V gene. Trimming left V 5 bases short and J 8 bases short, with 14 bases between. The CDR3 loop spans 13 amino acids. For the CDR3, the DNA is TGTGCCAGCAGCGGGCAGACAGCACTTACGCAGTATTTT. It translates to CASSGQTALTQYF.

The chain carries TRBV2 and TRBJ1-3; a possible D gene is TRBD1 (6 bases). The CDR3 is made up of 16 amino acids. The germline V gene has CDR1 SNHLY and CDR2 FYNNEI. Trimming left V 6 bases short and J 0 bases short, with 15 bases between. The CDR3 protein is CASSFIQGLSGNTIYF. CDR3 in DNA: TGTGCCAGCAGCTTTATACAGGGCCTCTCTGGAAACACCATATATTTT.

This clone was seen only a few times. The chain employs TRBV18 and TRBJ1-1; the match to TRBD1 covers 8 bases. Trimming removed 5 bases from V and 2 bases from J; junction bases left unmatched: 7. The germline V gene encodes CDR1 KGHSH and CDR2 LQKENI. The length of the CDR3 is 15 residues. CDR3 sequence: CASSSIQGENTEAFF. In nucleotides, the CDR3 is TGTGCCAGCTCATCAATACAGGGGGAAAACACTGAAGCTTTCTTT.

The CDR3 nucleotides are TGTGCCAGCAGCAAAAGAGACCTGGGCTACACCTTC. Amino acids: CASSKRDLGYTF. The genes are TRBV21-1 and TRBJ1-2. TRBV21-1 is a pseudogene locus. The length of the CDR3 is 12 residues.

This clone was seen just once. The rearrangement links TRBV27 to TRBJ2-5, with D perhaps TRBD2 (5 bases). The length of the CDR3 is 14 residues. V lost 1 base and J lost 4, with 10 bases in between. CDR1 MNHEY and CDR2 SMNVEV come from the germline V gene (reference sequence). The CDR3 sequence: CASSLFSGSETQYF. The CDR3 DNA reads TGTGCCAGCAGTTTATTTTCGGGGTCAGAGACCCAGTACTTC.

This clone was found a few times. The CDR3 sequence: CASSLVTGLTGELFF. CDR3 sequence (DNA): TGTGCCAGCAGTTTAGTTACCGGGTTAACCGGGGAGCTGTTTTTT. The chain links TRBV28 to TRBJ2-2; D unresolved. CDR1 is MDHEN and CDR2 is SYDVKM in the germline V gene. The CDR3 runs to 15 residues. Deletions cut 2 bases from V and 5 bases from J, with 12 bases between.

This clone was seen once. The chain employs TRBV5-3 and TRBJ2-2; the match to TRBD1 covers 7 bases. TRBV5-3 is filed as an ORF, its function uncertain. CDR3 size: 15 residues. V shed 10 bases and J 3 bases; nucleotides not matched to a gene: 12. The CDR3 DNA reads as TGTGCCGGGGGTGAGGGACAGAAGCACACCGGGGAGCTGTTTTTT. Translating it yields CAGGEGQKHTGELFF.

The J gene is TRBJ2-2, the V gene TRBV3-1 (or the pseudogene TRBV3-2); the D is unclear. The CDR3 totals 14 residues. The germline V and J ends were trimmed by 1 base and 5 bases, with 8 bases remaining between them. Germline V gives CDR1 LGHDT, CDR2 YNNKEL (reference sequence). Here the CDR3 reads CASSQGHGTGELFF. CDR3 coding DNA: TGTGCCAGCAGCCAAGGTCATGGAACCGGGGAGCTGTTTTTT.

The rearrangement links TRBV6-5 to TRBJ1-5; 7 bases map to TRBD1. From germline, CDR1 is MNHEY and CDR2 SVGAGI. The CDR3 has 13 amino acids. The V gene end was trimmed by 10 bases and the J gene end by 4 bases; junction bases not matched to a gene: 7. CDR3 residues: CATRDSLNQPQHF. The CDR3 DNA reads TGTGCCACGAGGGACAGTTTAAATCAGCCCCAGCATTTT.

The rearrangement uses TRBV5-4 and TRBJ2-3, with D perhaps given as TRBD1 or TRBD2 (5 bases each). In germline, CDR1 is SGHNT, CDR2 YYREEE (reference sequence). The CDR3 has 13 residues. Trimming stripped 5 bases from V and 4 bases from J, with 11 bases between. DNA of the CDR3: TGTGCCAGCAGGCCGGGGCTAGCAGATACGCAGTATTTT. Encoded protein: CASRPGLADTQYF.

The chain is built from TRBV18 and TRBJ2-2; D is uncertain. V was clipped by 1 base and J by 2 bases, with 5 bases between them. CDR1 and CDR2 (germline): KGHSH, LQKENI. This CDR3 contains 14 residues. For the CDR3, the DNA is TGTGCCAGCTCACCACAGGAAAACACCGGGGAGCTGTTTTTT. Translating gives CASSPQENTGELFF. The full variable domain, in which reference TRBV18 and TRBJ2-2 provide the parts outside the CDR3, is NAGVMQNPRHLVRRRGQEARLRCSPMKGHSHVYWYRQLPEEGLKFMVYLQKENIIDESGMPKERFSAEFPKEGPSILRIQQVVRGDSAAYFCASSPQENTGELFFGEGSRLTVL.

The gene calls are TRBV5-1 and TRBJ2-5; D unresolved. Germline V CDR1 and CDR2: SGHRS, YFSETQ. This CDR3 region has 11 residues. The V end was cut by 8 bases, the J end by 5 bases, with 10 bases between. DNA for the CDR3: TGCGCCAGTACCGAGCAGGAGACCCAGTACTTC. Residues: CASTEQETQYF.

The chain recombines TRBV30 with TRBJ2-3; D is unresolved. The CDR3 has 12 amino acids. Germline CDR1 is GTSNPN and CDR2 is SVGIG (reference sequence). The germline V and J ends were trimmed by 0 bases and 7 bases, with 8 bases remaining between them. Here the CDR3 reads CAWSVRANTQYF. As DNA, the CDR3 is TGTGCCTGGAGTGTACGAGCTAATACGCAGTATTTT.

The CDR3 coding sequence is TGTGCCAGTAGTATAGCCTCAGGGCTTTATCAGCCCCAGCATTTT. Amino acids: CASSIASGLYQPQHF. The chain couples TRBV19 to TRBJ1-5; possible D gene TRBD1, 5 bases. Germline CDR1 and CDR2: LNHDA and SQIVND (reference sequence). The CDR3 has 15 residues. The V and J ends lost 1 base and 5 bases respectively, with 12 bases between them. Filled out from reference TRBV19 and TRBJ1-5, the complete variable domain reads DGGITQSPKYLFRKEGQNVTLSCEQNLNHDAMYWYRQDPGQGLRLIYYSQIVNDFQKGDIAEGYSVSREKKESFPLTVTSAQKNPTAFYLCASSIASGLYQPQHFGDGTRLSIL.

The chain uses TRBV5-4 and TRBJ2-7; TRBD2 matches 11 bases. CDR1 and CDR2 from the germline V gene are SGHNT and YYREEE (reference sequence). This CDR3 has 13 amino acids. With V trimmed by 8 bases and J by 4 bases, 5 bases remained unmatched. The CDR3 DNA sequence: TGTGCCAGTAGCGGGAGGGGGAGTTACGAGCAGTACTTC. It specifies CASSGRGSYEQYF.

The V gene is TRBV7-2, the J gene TRBJ1-1; possibly TRBD1 for D (5 bases). This CDR3 contains 14 residues. The germline V and J ends were trimmed by 5 bases and 3 bases, with 13 bases remaining between them. Looked up from germline, CDR1 is SGHTA and CDR2 is FQGNSA. CDR3 protein: CASSIQGPYTEAFF. CDR3 sequence (DNA): TGTGCCAGCAGCATTCAGGGCCCCTACACTGAAGCTTTCTTT.

Only one count was recorded for this clone. The CDR3 sequence: CASSTTGELFF. The CDR3 DNA is TGTGCCAGCAGCACAACCGGGGAGCTGTTTTTT. V is TRBV9 and J is TRBJ2-2; D ambiguous. The CDR3 has 11 residues. Trimming took 4 bases from V and 5 from J, leaving 3 bases between them. The germline V gene encodes CDR1 SGDLS and CDR2 YYNGEE.